This record concerns one T cell receptor (beta chain) sequence. V lost 5 bases, J lost 4 bases, and 9 bases lay in between. Germline V gives CDR1 MDHEN, CDR2 SYDVKM. The CDR3 length is 13 residues. This record belongs to a study of shared clonotypes between healthy human individuals. Study information: CD4 naive and memory got three plates each, CD8 naive two, CD8 memory one.

Profiling relied on immunoSEQ multiplex PCR, and the TCRdb table lists in-frame clones only, not all of them. The sample yields approximately 620,000 clones, around 97% seen once. The sequenced sample consisted of naive CD4+ T cells sorted from blood. The subset is: CD45RA+ positively selected. The chain couples TRBV28 to TRBJ2-4, with D perhaps matching TRBD2 (5 bases). The sequence was collected from a woman in her twenties or thirties in good health. The CDR3 nucleotides read TGTGCCAGCAGTGAGGGAAGTAAAAACATTCAGTACTTC. Translating it yields CASSEGSKNIQYF. The full variable domain, in which reference TRBV28 and TRBJ2-4 provide the parts outside the CDR3, is DVKVTQSSRYLVKRTGEKVFLECVQDMDHENMFWYRQDPGLGLRLIYFSYDVKMKEKGDIPEGYSVSREKKERFSLILESASTNQTSMYLCASSEGSKNIQYFGAGTRLSVL.